The T cell receptor beta chain described here comes from a study of T cell repertoires in cytomegalovirus infection. Background on the study: TCR beta signatures that were public indicated CMV infection and matching HLA type. Study-wide findings and caveats: There were carriers of CMV plus the relevant HLA, and cumulative public TCR beta family frequency identified them. Within the response measured ex vivo, HLA-C-restricted CMV-specific TCR beta clonotypes were dominant.

TCRdb re-derived calls from the reads in MiXCR, one entry per CDR3 protein. The sample has about 490,000 distinct CDR3 sequences; roughly 29% are singletons. CDR1 and CDR2 (germline): SGHDN, FVKESK. The ends lost 2 bases at V and 7 bases at J; junction bases unmatched: 11. The CDR3 loop spans 18 amino acids. With respect to this clonotype: Its antigen is as yet unknown.

The rearrangement links TRBV14 to TRBJ2-1, with TRBD2 matching 13 bases. The sample comprised PBMCs. The clonotype was recovered from a human donor in good health (CMV status not recorded). Some clones in this sample may be carry-over from other donors' samples. For the CDR3, the DNA is TGTGCCAGCAGCCAACAACTACTAGCGGGAGGGCCGGGGAATGAGCAGTTCTTC. It translates to CASSQQLLAGGPGNEQFF.